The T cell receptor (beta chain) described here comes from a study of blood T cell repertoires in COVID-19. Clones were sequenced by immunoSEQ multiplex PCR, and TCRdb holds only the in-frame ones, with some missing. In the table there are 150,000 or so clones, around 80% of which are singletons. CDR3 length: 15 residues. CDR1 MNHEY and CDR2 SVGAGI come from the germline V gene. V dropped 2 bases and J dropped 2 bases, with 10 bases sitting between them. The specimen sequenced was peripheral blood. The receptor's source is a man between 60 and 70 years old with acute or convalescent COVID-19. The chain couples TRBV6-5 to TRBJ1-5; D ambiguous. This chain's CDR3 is CASSYRFGGNQPQHF. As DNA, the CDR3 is TGTGCCAGCAGTTACCGCTTCGGGGGCAATCAGCCCCAGCATTTT.